A single sample gave rise to the 19 T cell receptor beta chains below, sequenced in a study of radiotherapy plus CTLA-4 blockade in lung cancer. The protocol was immunoSEQ multiplex PCR, while the TCRdb copy is restricted to in-frame clones and leaves out a portion. The sample carries some 74,000 clones, roughly 75% recorded once. The source material was peripheral blood, sampled from a patient treated with radiotherapy plus ipilimumab. The receptor set was obtained from a human donor with non-small cell lung cancer who had a complete response to radiotherapy plus ipilimumab.

On this clone itself: One end of the junction varies from germline; a read error may be responsible. Other DNA sequences in the same sample also yield this CDR3. V usage is TRBV28 and J usage is TRBJ2-3; unclear D gene. The germline V gene has CDR1 MDHEN and CDR2 SYDVKM. CDR3 length equals 17 residues. The CDR3 coding sequence is TGTGCCAGCAGTTTAATAGGGTCGCTAGACCCAACAGATACACAGTATTTT. This sequence encodes CASSLIGSLDPTDTQYF. Combining the CDR3 with reference TRBV28 and TRBJ2-3 gives the whole variable domain DVKVTQSSRYLVKRTGEKVFLECVQDMDHENMFWYRQDPGLGLRLIYFSYDVKMKEKGDIPEGYSVSREKKERFSLILESASTNQTSMYLCASSLIGSLDPTDTQYFGPGTRLTVL.

This chain links TRBV28 with TRBJ1-2, with 9 bases aligning to TRBD1. V was clipped by 4 bases and J by 7 bases; unmatched bases: 7. Germline V lookup: CDR1 MDHEN, CDR2 SYDVKM. The CDR3 loop spans 14 amino acids. The CDR3 DNA reads TGTGCCAGCAGTTCCGGGACAGGGTTCGGTGGCTACACCTTC. Its translation is CASSSGTGFGGYTF.

This chain uses TRBV2 with TRBJ1-4, with no clear D. The CDR3 runs to 14 residues. Trimming took off 0 bases at V and 0 bases at J, with 2 bases between the two ends. The V gene's germline CDR1 is SNHLY and CDR2 FYNNEI. CDR3 in amino acids: CASSEASTNEKLFF. CDR3 coding DNA: TGTGCCAGCAGTGAAGCCTCAACTAATGAAAAACTGTTTTTT.

The V gene is TRBV5-1, the J gene TRBJ1-1; TRBD1 is a possible D gene (5 bases). Trimming cost V 3 bases and J 0 bases, with 6 bases left between them. Per the germline V gene, CDR1 is SGHRS and CDR2 is YFSETQ. The CDR3 is made up of 13 amino acids. The CDR3 nucleotides read TGCGCCAGCAGCTGGGGGGTGAACACTGAAGCTTTCTTT. Protein: CASSWGVNTEAFF.

This clone was counted a single time. This chain uses TRBV5-1 with TRBJ1-1, with 11 bases lining up with TRBD1. V shed 5 bases and J 4 bases; nucleotides not matched to a gene: 19. The CDR3 is made up of 19 amino acids. Germline CDR1 and CDR2: SGHRS and YFSETQ. CDR3 DNA: TGCGCCAGCAGTCATCGGACAGGGGGCAGGGGATACAGGAGCACTGAAGCTTTCTTT. Protein sequence: CASSHRTGGRGYRSTEAFF.

The J gene is TRBJ2-1, the V gene TRBV7-2, with D perhaps given as TRBD1 or TRBD2 (6 bases each). Germline V gene sequence: CDR1 SGHTA, CDR2 FQGNSA. V was clipped by 0 bases and J by 9 bases, with 12 bases between them. The CDR3 is 14 residues long. CDR3 coding DNA: TGTGCCAGCAGCTTAGCTGCTGGGGGGCTTGAGCAGTTCTTC. As protein: CASSLAAGGLEQFF.

The chain couples TRBV5-1 to TRBJ1-1; D is possibly TRBD1 (5 bases). The CDR3 is 17 residues long. Trimming cost V 0 bases and J 1 base, with 16 bases left between them. CDR1 is SGHRS, CDR2 YFSETQ, per germline. For the CDR3, the DNA is TGCGCCAGCAGCTTGGGAAGTGGGGCCTACCAGAACACTGAAGCTTTCTTT. This codes for CASSLGSGAYQNTEAFF.

This chain connects TRBV11-2 to TRBJ2-5, with TRBD1 as a possible D gene (6 bases). CDR3 size: 16 residues. Trimming removed 1 base at V and 2 bases at J, with 14 bases between. Germline CDR1 is SGHAT and CDR2 is FQNNGV. CDR3 protein: CASSLAAGTPQETQYF. CDR3 DNA sequence: TGTGCCAGCAGCTTAGCCGCCGGGACACCTCAAGAGACCCAGTACTTC.

This rearrangement joins TRBV5-5 to TRBJ1-2; tentative D call: TRBD1 (5 bases). Trimming took 3 bases from V and 2 from J, leaving 17 bases between them. There are 16 residues in the CDR3. In germline, CDR1 is SGHKS, CDR2 YYEKEE (reference sequence). CDR3 in amino acids: CASSSTLTDGNYGYTF. CDR3 DNA sequence: TGTGCCAGCAGCTCCACCCTGACAGACGGCAACTATGGCTACACCTTC.

The V call is TRBV18, the J call TRBJ2-3; 8 positions agree with TRBD2. The germline gives CDR1 KGHSH, CDR2 LQKENI. The V gene end was trimmed by 2 bases and the J gene end by 3 bases; junction bases not matched to a gene: 4. The CDR3 extends over 15 amino acids. The CDR3 DNA sequence: TGTGCCAGCTCACCAGCGGGGGGCGTTACAGATACGCAGTATTTT. Translating it yields CASSPAGGVTDTQYF. The variable domain in full, completed from reference TRBV18 and TRBJ2-3, reads NAGVMQNPRHLVRRRGQEARLRCSPMKGHSHVYWYRQLPEEGLKFMVYLQKENIIDESGMPKERFSAEFPKEGPSILRIQQVVRGDSAAYFCASSPAGGVTDTQYFGPGTRLTVL.

V and J are TRBV4-3 and TRBJ2-7, with D perhaps TRBD1 or TRBD2 (5 bases each). V was shortened by 1 base and J by 5 bases, with 12 bases between the two germline ends. The CDR3 runs to 14 residues. The germline gives CDR1 LGHNA, CDR2 YSLEER. CDR3 in DNA: TGCGCCAGCAGCCAAGCTTTTCGGGGCCACGAGCAGTACGTC. Translation gives CASSQAFRGHEQYV.

The sample holds one count of this clone. The rearrangement joins TRBV5-1 to TRBJ1-6, with D maybe TRBD1 (6 bases). V was clipped by 5 bases and J by 6 bases, with 12 bases between them. The CDR3 extends over 14 amino acids. Germline V lookup: CDR1 SGHRS, CDR2 YFSETQ. This CDR3 is CASSVDRSNSPLHF. The CDR3 nucleotides read TGCGCCAGCAGTGTCGACAGGTCTAATTCACCCCTCCACTTT.

This clone came up a few times. This rearrangement joins TRBV12-5 to TRBJ1-2; TRBD1 might be the D (6 bases). CDR1 LGHNT and CDR2 FRNRAP come from the germline V gene. The CDR3 covers 17 residues. V lost 3 bases and J lost 7, with 24 bases in between. CDR3 DNA sequence: TGTGCTAGTGGTTTTCCCCCTCGGGGGCGAAACTCAGGTGGCTACACCTTC. It encodes CASGFPPRGRNSGGYTF.

The chain employs TRBV25-1 and TRBJ2-1; 7 bases fit TRBD1. The CDR3 has 15 amino acids. Per the germline V gene, CDR1 is MGHDK and CDR2 is SYGVNS. V lost 5 bases to trimming and J lost 5 bases; unmatched junction nucleotides: 9. In DNA, the CDR3 is TGTGCCAGCAGTCCCCTAGGGGGCGCGGACAATGAGCAGTTCTTC. Protein product: CASSPLGGADNEQFF. The variable domain in full, completed from reference TRBV25-1 and TRBJ2-1, reads EADIYQTPRYLVIGTGKKITLECSQTMGHDKMYWYQQDPGMELHLIHYSYGVNSTEKGDLSSESTVSRIRTEHFPLTLESARPSHTSQYLCASSPLGGADNEQFFGPGTRLTVL.

The rearrangement links TRBV18 to TRBJ1-4; 7 bases are a match to TRBD1. The trim removed 3 bases at V and 4 bases at J, leaving 5 bases unmatched. The CDR3 sequence is 15 residues long. Germline CDR1 reads KGHSH; CDR2 reads LQKENI. Here the CDR3 DNA reads TGTGCCAGCTCACCTGCGACAGGGCTTAATGAAAAACTGTTTTTT. Protein: CASSPATGLNEKLFF.

The rearrangement uses TRBV5-1 and TRBJ2-7; TRBD1 aligns across 7 bases. Germline trimming cut 1 base from V and 2 bases from J; bases unmatched to any gene: 3. In germline, CDR1 is SGHRS, CDR2 YFSETQ. This CDR3 comprises 14 residues. The CDR3 DNA reads as TGCGCCAGCAGCTTGTGGACAGGAGCCTACGAGCAGTACGTC. It is translated as CASSLWTGAYEQYV.

The CDR3 region is CASSQDRVNSGANVLTF. The CDR3 DNA follows: TGTGCCAGCTCACAGGACAGGGTTAATTCTGGGGCCAACGTCCTGACTTTC. The chain uses TRBV18 and TRBJ2-6; TRBD1 matches at 8 bases. The CDR3 is made up of 17 amino acids. Losses at the gene ends were 4 bases for V and 1 base for J; bases not matched to a gene: 6. CDR1 is KGHSH, CDR2 LQKENI, per germline.

The chain uses TRBV2 and TRBJ2-3; maybe TRBD1 (5 bases). Germline V gene lookup returns CDR1 SNHLY and CDR2 FYNNEI. The CDR3 loop spans 15 amino acids. Trimming removed 6 bases from V and 4 bases from J, with 17 bases in between. CDR3 DNA: TGTGCCAGCAGAAGGGATAGATTAGGGGCAGATACGCAGTATTTT. Translating it yields CASRRDRLGADTQYF.

A note on this clone: The junction differs from germline at one of its ends, possibly a read error. V usage is TRBV29-1 and J usage is TRBJ1-4; perhaps TRBD1 as D (6 bases). CDR1 is SQVTM and CDR2 is ANQGSEA in the germline V gene. CDR3 size: 14 residues. The CDR3 loop is CSVDSGATNEILFF. The CDR3 bases are TGCAGCGTTGATTCGGGGGCAACTAATGAAATACTGTTTTTT.